One and the same sample provided the 27 T cell receptor beta chains below, sequenced in a study of T cell repertoires in aging, cancer and after chemotherapy. Rearranged V-D-J TRB sequences were amplified with a mixed TRB-A/B primer pool. TCRdb fed the multiplex PCR reads into MiXCR, producing one record per CDR3 protein. The sample records 4,000 to 6,000 distinct CDR3 sequences, 30% to 40% being singletons. Amplification of TCR beta used genomic DNA extracted from peripheral blood. The sequencing sample was made of blood. Receptors were obtained from a human donor with a blood cancer. The donor label of this sample is uncertain.

Concerning this clonotype itself: At one of its ends the junction is not consistent with the germline gene, which may arise from a read error. This chain uses TRBV5-6 with TRBJ1-3, with D possibly being TRBD1 (5 bases). The CDR3 has 15 amino acids. The germline CDR1 and CDR2 sequences are SGHDT and YYEEEE. CDR3 protein: CASSLGQNSGNTIYF. CDR3 coding DNA: TGCGCCAGCAGCTTGGGGCAAAACTCTGGAAACACCATATATTTT.

The gene calls are TRBV6-5 and TRBJ1-4; no firm D call. V was cut by 11 bases and J by 0 bases, with 13 bases left in between. This CDR3 is built from 14 residues. Looked up from germline, CDR1 is MNHEY and CDR2 is SVGAGI. The CDR3 spells CAFSPGSTNEKLFF. CDR3 DNA sequence: TGTGCCTTCAGTCCAGGATCAACTAATGAAAAACTGTTTTTT.

The chain links TRBV11-2 to TRBJ1-5, with D unclear. The CDR3 covers 12 residues. Trimming removed 6 bases at V and 0 bases at J, with 3 bases between. The germline V gene has CDR1 SGHAT and CDR2 FQNNGV. The CDR3 DNA reads as TGTGCCAGCAGATTTAGCAATCAGCCCCAGCATTTT. As protein: CASRFSNQPQHF.

The chain is built from TRBV24-1 and TRBJ1-5; perhaps TRBD1 as D (5 bases). The length of the CDR3 is 16 residues. CDR1 KGHDR and CDR2 SFDVKD come from the germline V gene. Between the trimmed V and J ends, which lost 4 bases and 9 bases, there was a span of 21 bases. CDR3 coding DNA: TGTGCCACCAGTGAGGGACGTGAACCGGGCGGGGGGCCCCAGCATTTT. It specifies CATSEGREPGGGPQHF.

The rearrangement links TRBV25-1 to TRBJ1-1; D call uncertain. The CDR3 totals 15 residues. The germline CDR1 and CDR2 sequences are MGHDK and SYGVNS. V was trimmed by 5 bases and J by 3 bases, leaving 16 bases between them. In DNA form, the CDR3 reads TGTGCCAGCAGTCAACCCCGTGGGATCTACACTGAAGCTTTCTTT. Its protein is CASSQPRGIYTEAFF.

This chain links TRBV18 with TRBJ2-5, with D tentatively TRBD2 (5 bases). The CDR3 sequence is 19 residues long. CDR1 and CDR2 from the germline V gene are KGHSH and LQKENI. Trimming took off 3 bases at V and 1 base at J, with 24 bases between the two ends. The CDR3 loop reads CASSPKNLRESNPQETQYF. Written as DNA, the CDR3 is TGTGCCAGCTCACCTAAAAATCTGAGGGAGTCGAACCCCCAAGAGACCCAGTACTTC.

V usage is TRBV27 and J usage is TRBJ1-5; perhaps TRBD1 as D (6 bases). Germline-derived CDR1 and CDR2 are MNHEY and SMNVEV (reference sequence). The V end was cut by 0 bases, the J end by 2 bases, with 11 bases between. The CDR3 is made up of 16 amino acids. In DNA form, the CDR3 reads TGTGCCAGCAGTTTATCGGGGGGCGCGGGCAATCAGCCCCAGCATTTT. It encodes CASSLSGGAGNQPQHF.

A few counts support this clonotype. The chain is built from TRBV19 and TRBJ2-5; 13 bases agree with TRBD2. The CDR3 length is 16 residues. The trim removed 5 bases at V and 3 bases at J, leaving 6 bases unmatched. Germline V gene lookup returns CDR1 LNHDA and CDR2 SQIVND (reference sequence). The CDR3 nucleotides read TGTGCCAGTAGTCTCGGACTAGCGGGAGAAGAAGAGACCCAGTACTTC. This encodes CASSLGLAGEEETQYF. The variable domain in full, with the rest retrieved from reference TRBV19 and TRBJ2-5, is DGGITQSPKYLFRKEGQNVTLSCEQNLNHDAMYWYRQDPGQGLRLIYYSQIVNDFQKGDIAEGYSVSREKKESFPLTVTSAQKNPTAFYLCASSLGLAGEEETQYFGPGTRLLVL.

With regard to this clonotype: A much larger clonotype is one base distant, so this may be a read error. V is TRBV12-3 or TRBV12-4 and J is TRBJ2-7; TRBD2 matches at 7 bases. This CDR3 comprises 16 residues. The V segment lost 9 bases and the J segment 4 bases; nucleotides outside the gene matches: 18. For the CDR3, the DNA is TGTGCCAGAAGCCCGCCACTCAGGAGCGGGACGTACGAGCAGTACTTC. This encodes CARSPPLRSGTYEQYF.

By share of the sample, this clonotype is medium-sized (0.01 to 0.1%). The chain joins TRBV19 to TRBJ2-3; a possible D gene is TRBD2 (5 bases). V lost 4 bases to trimming and J lost 6 bases, with 17 bases between them. Germline CDR1 reads LNHDA; CDR2 reads SQIVND (reference sequence). The CDR3 sequence is 15 residues long. CDR3 in DNA: TGTGCCAGTAGTAGAGGGATGGAGGCCGTGGATACGCAGTATTTT. Its translation: CASSRGMEAVDTQYF.

This clonotype counts as medium-sized. CDR3 sequence: CATSYGGRDYGYTF. The CDR3 coding sequence is TGTGCCACCAGTTATGGGGGGCGCGACTATGGCTACACCTTC. The chain has TRBV24-1 and TRBJ1-2, with a weak D call TRBD1 (6 bases). The V and J ends lost 6 bases and 3 bases respectively, with 13 bases between them. Per germline, CDR1 KGHDR and CDR2 SFDVKD. CDR3 length: 14 residues.

Concerning this clonotype: A single base separates this from a much larger clone, so it may be a read error. J is TRBJ2-7 and V is TRBV10-3, with 8 positions matching TRBD1. The V gene's germline CDR1 is ENHRY and CDR2 SYGVKD. The CDR3 runs 13 residues. Germline trimming cut 6 bases from V and 6 bases from J; bases unmatched to any gene: 7. CDR3 protein: CAIRWDRPSEQYF. CDR3 nucleotides: TGTGCCATCAGGTGGGACAGGCCAAGCGAGCAGTACTTC.

This clonotype was counted a few times. The V call is TRBV4-3, the J call TRBJ2-5, with D possibly TRBD2 on 6 matching bases. This CDR3 spans 15 amino acids. V was shortened by 0 bases and J by 4 bases, with 12 bases between the two germline ends. Germline V lookup: CDR1 LGHNA, CDR2 YSLEER. The CDR3 sequence is CASSQDSMRGETQYF. The CDR3 nucleotides are TGCGCCAGCAGCCAAGATTCTATGCGGGGAGAGACCCAGTACTTC.

The genes are TRBV18 and TRBJ2-2, with D unresolved. The germline CDR1 and CDR2 sequences are KGHSH and LQKENI. V was pared by 1 base and J by 7 bases, with 13 bases between. The CDR3 has 15 residues. The CDR3 DNA is TGTGCCAGCTCACCACGTTTCCAGTGGGTCGGGGAGCTGTTTTTT. It yields the protein CASSPRFQWVGELFF.

This clonotype occurred a few times. The chain combines TRBV7-6 with TRBJ2-7, with D uncertain. CDR3 length equals 14 residues. V was pared by 1 base and J by 2 bases, with 9 bases between. CDR1 is SGHVS and CDR2 is FNYEAQ in the germline V gene. The DNA for the CDR3 is TGTGCCAGCAGCTTAGATTGGTCCGCCTACGAGCAGTACTTC. Protein product: CASSLDWSAYEQYF.

The rearrangement links TRBV6-2 or TRBV6-3 to TRBJ2-6; no clear D gene. V lost 6 bases, J lost 0 bases, and 12 bases lay in between. In germline, CDR1 is MNHEY, CDR2 SVGEGT. CDR3 size: 16 residues. CDR3: CASSSARPSGANVLTF. The CDR3 DNA follows: TGTGCCAGCAGCTCCGCCCGACCCTCTGGGGCCAACGTCCTGACTTTC.

This clonotype was seen a few times. CDR3 sequence: CASSDRGLKRQPQHF. The CDR3 nucleotides are TGTGCCAGCAGCGACAGGGGGCTGAAGCGACAGCCCCAGCATTTT. The rearrangement links TRBV27 to TRBJ1-5, with 10 bases matching TRBD1. The CDR3 is 15 amino acids. CDR1 MNHEY and CDR2 SMNVEV come from the germline V gene (reference sequence). The trim removed 6 bases at V and 7 bases at J, leaving 9 bases unmatched.

This clonotype is termed medium-sized. This rearrangement joins TRBV6-5 to TRBJ2-6; D is perhaps TRBD1 or TRBD2 (5 bases each). The CDR3 spans 14 residues. Germline CDR1 is MNHEY and CDR2 is SVGAGI. V shed 0 bases and J shed 7 bases, with 7 bases lying between them. The CDR3 sequence is CASSYSWDANVLTF. The DNA for the CDR3 is TGTGCCAGCAGTTACTCTTGGGACGCCAACGTCCTGACTTTC.

By frequency in the sample, this clonotype is medium-sized. Written as DNA, the CDR3 is TGTGCCAGCAGTATGAATGAGCTCACGAAGCAGTACTTC. It yields the protein CASSMNELTKQYF. The gene calls are TRBV6-2 or TRBV6-3 and TRBJ2-7, with D uncertain. The germline V gene encodes CDR1 MNHEY and CDR2 SVGEGT. This CDR3 has 13 amino acids. The ends were cut back, 5 bases at V and 8 bases at J, with 16 bases in the middle.

This clonotype was counted between two and nine times. The J gene is TRBJ1-6, the V gene TRBV27, with 9 bases lining up with TRBD1. There are 16 residues in the CDR3. The V segment lost 3 bases and the J segment 9 bases; nucleotides outside the gene matches: 9. Germline V CDR1 and CDR2: MNHEY, SMNVEV (reference sequence). The CDR3 here is CASSFRTGATGSPLHF. For the CDR3, the DNA is TGTGCCAGCAGTTTCCGGACAGGGGCTACAGGTTCACCCCTCCACTTT.

Notes on this clonotype: A much larger clone differs by one base, so this may be a read error. The chain is built from TRBV6-5 and TRBJ1-6, with D possibly matching TRBD1 (6 bases). The germline V gene encodes CDR1 MNHEY and CDR2 SVGAGI. The CDR3 is 12 amino acids. Trimming cost V 8 bases and J 9 bases, with 11 bases left between them. This CDR3 reads CASCRGSSPLHF. Here the CDR3 DNA reads TGTGCCAGCTGTAGGGGGAGTTCACCCCTCCACTTT.

Comments on this clonotype: This may come from a read error, since a much larger clone is one base off. The genes are TRBV6-6 and TRBJ2-3; 8 nucleotides line up with TRBD2. With V trimmed by 2 bases and J by 4 bases, 8 bases remained unmatched. The CDR3 runs 16 residues. Looked up from germline, CDR1 is MNHNY and CDR2 is SVGAGI (reference sequence). CDR3 in DNA: TGTGCCAGCAGTTACCGGACTAGCCGAGGCGCAGATACGCAGTATTTT. This codes for CASSYRTSRGADTQYF.

This clonotype occurred a few times. V usage is TRBV11-3 and J usage is TRBJ2-2; 7 bases match TRBD1. The V gene's germline CDR1 is SGHNT and CDR2 YENEEA. The CDR3 spans 16 residues. After removal of 2 bases from V and 0 bases from J, the junction contained 3 bases not matched to a gene. DNA of the CDR3: TGTGCCAGCAGCTTACCGACAGGGACGAACACCGGGGAGCTGTTTTTT. Amino acids: CASSLPTGTNTGELFF.

This clonotype counts as medium-sized (0.01 to 0.1%). This chain connects TRBV6-6 to TRBJ1-4; D is perhaps TRBD1 (5 bases). CDR3 size: 16 residues. Germline CDR1 MNHNY, CDR2 SVGAGI (reference sequence). Trimming pared 0 bases from V and 5 bases from J, leaving 13 bases between. The CDR3 spells CASSYSLGHRNEKLFF. As DNA, the CDR3 is TGTGCCAGCAGTTACTCTTTGGGGCATAGAAATGAAAAACTGTTTTTT.

This clonotype is medium-sized in the sample. Here the CDR3 reads CASSLEGDTYNEQFF. The DNA for the CDR3 is TGTGCCAGTAGTTTGGAGGGAGATACCTACAATGAGCAGTTCTTC. V is TRBV19 and J is TRBJ2-1, with D perhaps matching TRBD2 (6 bases). CDR3 length equals 15 residues. Germline values: CDR1 LNHDA, CDR2 SQIVND (reference sequence). V was cut by 5 bases and J by 2 bases, with 13 bases left in between. The full variable domain, its missing parts supplied by reference TRBV19 and TRBJ2-1, is DGGITQSPKYLFRKEGQNVTLSCEQNLNHDAMYWYRQDPGQGLRLIYYSQIVNDFQKGDIAEGYSVSREKKESFPLTVTSAQKNPTAFYLCASSLEGDTYNEQFFGPGTRLTVL.

A few counts support this clonotype. The chain combines TRBV5-1 with TRBJ2-1; D is perhaps TRBD2 (7 bases). V dropped 4 bases and J dropped 4 bases, with 15 bases sitting between them. The CDR3 extends over 15 amino acids. The germline V gene has CDR1 SGHRS and CDR2 YFSETQ. CDR3 residues: CASSGRGGAYNEQFF. CDR3 DNA: TGCGCCAGCAGCGGGAGGGGGGGGGCGTACAATGAGCAGTTCTTC.

The sample holds a few counts of this clonotype. This chain links TRBV30 with TRBJ1-1, with D maybe TRBD1 (6 bases). The CDR3 length is 17 residues. V lost 5 bases, J lost 1 base, and 23 bases lay in between. Looked up from germline, CDR1 is GTSNPN and CDR2 is SVGIG (reference sequence). CDR3 amino acids: CAWGIGPGGRRNTEAFF. The CDR3 region has the DNA TGTGCCTGGGGAATAGGCCCCGGGGGGCGTAGGAACACTGAAGCTTTCTTT. Using reference TRBV30 and TRBJ1-1 for the parts outside the CDR3, the full variable domain is SQTIHQWPATLVQPVGSPLSLECTVEGTSNPNLYWYRQAAGRGLQLLFYSVGIGQISSEVPQNLSASRPQDRQFILSSKKLLLSDSGFYLCAWGIGPGGRRNTEAFFGQGTRLTVV.